This T cell receptor (beta chain) was sequenced during a study of T cells after yellow fever vaccination. TCRdb processed the 5' RACE reads anew with MiXCR; each CDR3 protein has one entry. The table has over 150,000 distinct CDR3 sequences, approximately 6.2% seen once; the top ten hold roughly 3%. The germline V gene has CDR1 SGHNT and CDR2 YYREEE (reference sequence). V shed 0 bases, J shed 3 bases, and the junction held 4 bases outside the gene matches. This CDR3 region has 15 residues. Here the sequenced sample was CD4+ T cells sorted from PBMCs, taken on the day of the first yellow fever vaccination. The TCR originated in a man aged 18-30 years who received the YFV17D yellow fever vaccine. The chain joins TRBV5-4 to TRBJ2-7; 9 bases align to TRBD1. As DNA, the CDR3 is TGTGCCAGCAGCTTGGGGGGGACAGGGCACTACGAGCAGTACTTC. Its translation: CASSLGGTGHYEQYF.